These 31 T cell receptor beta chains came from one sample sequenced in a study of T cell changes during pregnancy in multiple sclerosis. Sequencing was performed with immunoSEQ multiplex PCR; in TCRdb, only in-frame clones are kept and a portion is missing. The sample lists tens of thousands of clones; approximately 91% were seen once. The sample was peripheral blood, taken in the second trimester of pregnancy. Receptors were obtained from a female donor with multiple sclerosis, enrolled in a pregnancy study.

The CDR3 sequence is CASSRYRGSDYEQYF. For the CDR3, the DNA is TGTGCCAGCAGCCGCTACAGGGGCTCTGACTACGAGCAGTACTTC. This chain links TRBV14 with TRBJ2-7; 7 bases are a match to TRBD1. Germline values: CDR1 SGHDN, CDR2 FVKESK. Trimming at V came to 4 bases and at J to 3 bases, leaving 9 bases not matched to a gene. The CDR3 sequence is 15 residues long.

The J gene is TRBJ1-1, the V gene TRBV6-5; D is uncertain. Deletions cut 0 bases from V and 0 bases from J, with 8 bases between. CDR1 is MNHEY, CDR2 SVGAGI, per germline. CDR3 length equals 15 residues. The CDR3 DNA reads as TGTGCCAGCAGTTACTCGAGGCACCTGAACACTGAAGCTTTCTTT. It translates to CASSYSRHLNTEAFF.

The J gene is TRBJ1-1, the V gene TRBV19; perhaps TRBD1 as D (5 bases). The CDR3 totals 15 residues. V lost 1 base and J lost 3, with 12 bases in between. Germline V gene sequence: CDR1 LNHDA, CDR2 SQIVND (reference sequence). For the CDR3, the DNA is TGTGCCAGTAGTATAGCCGGGGGATGGGACACTGAAGCTTTCTTT. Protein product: CASSIAGGWDTEAFF.

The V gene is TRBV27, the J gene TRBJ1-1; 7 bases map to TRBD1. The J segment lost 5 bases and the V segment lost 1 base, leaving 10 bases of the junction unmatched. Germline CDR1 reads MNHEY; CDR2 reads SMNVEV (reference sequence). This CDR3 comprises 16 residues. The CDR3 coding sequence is TGTGCCAGCAGTTTATTCCCTGACAGGGCCAAAACTGAAGCTTTCTTT. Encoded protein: CASSLFPDRAKTEAFF.

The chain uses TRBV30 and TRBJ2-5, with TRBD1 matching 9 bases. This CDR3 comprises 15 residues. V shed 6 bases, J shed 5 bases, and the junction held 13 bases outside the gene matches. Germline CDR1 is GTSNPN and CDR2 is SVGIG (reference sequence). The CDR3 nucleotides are TGTGCCTGTCTTCCCCACGGACAGGGGTGGGAGACCCAGTACTTC. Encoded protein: CACLPHGQGWETQYF.

The CDR3 DNA follows: TGTGCCAGCAGTTACACAGCGGGGGGGATAACAGATACGCAGTATTTT. It is translated as CASSYTAGGITDTQYF. The rearrangement links TRBV6-6 to TRBJ2-3; 10 bases map to TRBD2. V dropped 2 bases and J dropped 3; count of bases not matched to a gene: 5. Germline V gene data show CDR1 as MNHNY and CDR2 as SVGAGI (reference sequence). This CDR3 is 16 amino acids long.

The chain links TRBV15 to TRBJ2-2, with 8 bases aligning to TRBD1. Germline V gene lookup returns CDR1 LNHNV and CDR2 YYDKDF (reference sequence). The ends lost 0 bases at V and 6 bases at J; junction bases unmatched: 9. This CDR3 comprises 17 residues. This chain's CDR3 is CATSRDAMDRVAGELFF. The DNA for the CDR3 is TGTGCCACCAGCAGAGATGCGATGGACAGGGTAGCCGGGGAGCTGTTTTTT.

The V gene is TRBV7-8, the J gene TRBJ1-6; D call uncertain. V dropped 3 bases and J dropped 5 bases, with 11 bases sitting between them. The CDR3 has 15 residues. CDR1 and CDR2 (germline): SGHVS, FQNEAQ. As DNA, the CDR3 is TGTGCCAGCAGCTTTTCACAGACTAATAATTCACCCCTCCACTTT. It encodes CASSFSQTNNSPLHF.

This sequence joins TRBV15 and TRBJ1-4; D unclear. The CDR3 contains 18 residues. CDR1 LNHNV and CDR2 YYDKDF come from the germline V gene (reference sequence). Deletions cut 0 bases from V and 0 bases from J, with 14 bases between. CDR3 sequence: CATSREEAGTATNEKLFF. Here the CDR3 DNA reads TGTGCCACCAGCAGAGAAGAGGCGGGAACAGCAACTAATGAAAAACTGTTTTTT.

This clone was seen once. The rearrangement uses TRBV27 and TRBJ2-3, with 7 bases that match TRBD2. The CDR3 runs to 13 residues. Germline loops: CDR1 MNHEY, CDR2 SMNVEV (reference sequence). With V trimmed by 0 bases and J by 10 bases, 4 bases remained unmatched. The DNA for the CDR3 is TGTGCCAGCAGTTTATCACGGGGGGAGGCGCAGTATTTT. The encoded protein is CASSLSRGEAQYF.

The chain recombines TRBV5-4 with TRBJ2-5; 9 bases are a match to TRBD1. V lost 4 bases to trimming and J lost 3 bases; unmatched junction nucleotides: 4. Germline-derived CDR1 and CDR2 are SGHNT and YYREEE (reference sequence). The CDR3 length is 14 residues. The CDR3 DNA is TGTGCCAGCAGCACTCGACAGGGGGAAGAGACCCAGTACTTC. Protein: CASSTRQGEETQYF.

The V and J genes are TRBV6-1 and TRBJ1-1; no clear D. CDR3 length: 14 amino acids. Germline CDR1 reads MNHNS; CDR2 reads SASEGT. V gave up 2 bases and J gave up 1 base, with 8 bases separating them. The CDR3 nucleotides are TGTGCCAGCAGTGAATACCCCAGGAACACTGAAGCTTTCTTT. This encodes CASSEYPRNTEAFF.

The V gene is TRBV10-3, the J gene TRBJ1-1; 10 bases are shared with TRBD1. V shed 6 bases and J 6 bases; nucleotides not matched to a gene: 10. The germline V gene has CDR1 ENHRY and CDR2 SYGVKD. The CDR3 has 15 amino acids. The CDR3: CAISPGTGDVAEAFF. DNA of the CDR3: TGTGCCATCAGCCCCGGGACAGGGGACGTCGCTGAAGCTTTCTTT.

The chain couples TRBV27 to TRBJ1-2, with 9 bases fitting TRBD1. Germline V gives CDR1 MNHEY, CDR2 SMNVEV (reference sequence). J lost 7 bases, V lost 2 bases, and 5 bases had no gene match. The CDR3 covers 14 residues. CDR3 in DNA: TGTGCCAGCAGTTTAGTACAGGGGGCTGCTGGCTACACCTTC. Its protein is CASSLVQGAAGYTF.

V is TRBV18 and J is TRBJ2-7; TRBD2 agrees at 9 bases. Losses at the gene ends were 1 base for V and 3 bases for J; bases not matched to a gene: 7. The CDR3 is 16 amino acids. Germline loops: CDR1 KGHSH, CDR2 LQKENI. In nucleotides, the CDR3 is TGTGCCAGCTCACCACTCCCACTAGCGGGTAACTACGAGCAGTACTTC. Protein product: CASSPLPLAGNYEQYF.

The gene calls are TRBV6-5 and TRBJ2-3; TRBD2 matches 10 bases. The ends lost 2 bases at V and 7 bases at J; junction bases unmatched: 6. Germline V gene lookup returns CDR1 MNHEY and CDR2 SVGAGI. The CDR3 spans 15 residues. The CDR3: CASSYAAGGPNTQYF. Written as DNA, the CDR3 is TGTGCCAGCAGTTACGCAGCGGGGGGGCCGAATACGCAGTATTTT.

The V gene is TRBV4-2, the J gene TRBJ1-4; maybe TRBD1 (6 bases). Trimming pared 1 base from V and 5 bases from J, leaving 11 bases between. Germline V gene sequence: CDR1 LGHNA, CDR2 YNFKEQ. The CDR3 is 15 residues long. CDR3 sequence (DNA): TGTGCCAGCAGCCAAGTGGCAGGGGTAAATGAAAAACTGTTTTTT. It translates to CASSQVAGVNEKLFF.

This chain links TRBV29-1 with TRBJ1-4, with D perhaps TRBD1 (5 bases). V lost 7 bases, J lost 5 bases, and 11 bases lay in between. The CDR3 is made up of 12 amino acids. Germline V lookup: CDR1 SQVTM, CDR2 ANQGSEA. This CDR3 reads CSAGLMNEKLFF. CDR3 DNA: TGCAGCGCGGGACTGATGAATGAAAAACTGTTTTTT.

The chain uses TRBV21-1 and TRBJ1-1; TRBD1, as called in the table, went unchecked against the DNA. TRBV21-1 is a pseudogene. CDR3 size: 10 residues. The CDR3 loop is CASVTGAAFF. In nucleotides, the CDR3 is TGTGCCAGCGTTACAGGCGCTGCTTTCTTT.

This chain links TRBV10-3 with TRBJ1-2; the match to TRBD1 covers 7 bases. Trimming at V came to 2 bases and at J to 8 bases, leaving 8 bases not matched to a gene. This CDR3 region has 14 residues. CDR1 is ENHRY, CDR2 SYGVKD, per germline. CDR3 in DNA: TGTGCCATCAGTGAGGGGACAGCCTCGCGAGGCTACACCTTC. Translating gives CAISEGTASRGYTF.

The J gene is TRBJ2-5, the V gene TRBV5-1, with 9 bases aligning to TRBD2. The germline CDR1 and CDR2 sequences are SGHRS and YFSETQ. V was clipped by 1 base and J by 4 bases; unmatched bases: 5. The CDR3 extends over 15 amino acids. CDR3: CASSLTGTSPETQYF. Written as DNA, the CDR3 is TGCGCCAGCAGCTTGACCGGGACTAGCCCAGAGACCCAGTACTTC.

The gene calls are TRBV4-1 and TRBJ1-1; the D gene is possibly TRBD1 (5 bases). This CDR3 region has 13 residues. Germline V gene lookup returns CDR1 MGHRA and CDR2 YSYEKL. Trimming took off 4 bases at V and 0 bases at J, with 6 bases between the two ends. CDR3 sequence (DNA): TGCGCCAGCAGCCGACAGCTGAACACTGAAGCTTTCTTT. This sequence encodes CASSRQLNTEAFF.

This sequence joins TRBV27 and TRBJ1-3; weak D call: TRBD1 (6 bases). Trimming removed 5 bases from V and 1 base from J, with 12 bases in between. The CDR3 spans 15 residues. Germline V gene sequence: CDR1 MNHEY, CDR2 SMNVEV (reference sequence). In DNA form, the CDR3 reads TGTGCCAGCAGTCCGTACAGGGAATCTGGAAACACCATATATTTT. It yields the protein CASSPYRESGNTIYF.

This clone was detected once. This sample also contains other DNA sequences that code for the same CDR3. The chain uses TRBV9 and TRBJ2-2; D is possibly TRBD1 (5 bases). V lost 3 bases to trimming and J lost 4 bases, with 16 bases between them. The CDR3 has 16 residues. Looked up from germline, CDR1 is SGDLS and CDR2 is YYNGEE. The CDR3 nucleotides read TGTGCCAGCAGCGCTCAGGGTGTGCAGGCCACCGGGGAGCTGTTTTTT. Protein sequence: CASSAQGVQATGELFF.

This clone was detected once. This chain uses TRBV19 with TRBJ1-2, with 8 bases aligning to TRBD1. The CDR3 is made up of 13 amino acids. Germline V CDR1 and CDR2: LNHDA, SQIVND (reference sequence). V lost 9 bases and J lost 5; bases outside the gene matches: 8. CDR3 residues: CASTDRARYGYTF. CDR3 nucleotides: TGTGCCAGCACGGACAGGGCTCGATATGGCTACACCTTC. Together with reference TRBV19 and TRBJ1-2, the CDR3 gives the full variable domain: DGGITQSPKYLFRKEGQNVTLSCEQNLNHDAMYWYRQDPGQGLRLIYYSQIVNDFQKGDIAEGYSVSREKKESFPLTVTSAQKNPTAFYLCASTDRARYGYTFGSGTRLTVV.

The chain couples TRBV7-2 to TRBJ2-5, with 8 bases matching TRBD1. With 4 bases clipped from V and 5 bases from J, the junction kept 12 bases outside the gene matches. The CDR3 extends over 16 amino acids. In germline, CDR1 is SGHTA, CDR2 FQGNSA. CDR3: CASSYQGARGAETQYF. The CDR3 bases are TGTGCCAGCAGCTACCAGGGGGCTAGAGGGGCGGAGACCCAGTACTTC. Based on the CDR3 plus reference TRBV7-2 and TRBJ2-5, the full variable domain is GAGVSQSPSNKVTEKGKDVELRCDPISGHTALYWYRQSLGQGLEFLIYFQGNSAPDKSGLPSDRFSAERTGGSVSTLTIQRTQQEDSAVYLCASSYQGARGAETQYFGPGTRLLVL.

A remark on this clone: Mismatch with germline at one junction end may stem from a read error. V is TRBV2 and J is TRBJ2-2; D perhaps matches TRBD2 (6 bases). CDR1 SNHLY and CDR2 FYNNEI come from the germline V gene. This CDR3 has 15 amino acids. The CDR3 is CAISSSGERAGGLFF. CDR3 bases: TGTGCCATTTCTTCGTCCGGGGAGCGGGCCGGGGGGCTGTTTTTT.

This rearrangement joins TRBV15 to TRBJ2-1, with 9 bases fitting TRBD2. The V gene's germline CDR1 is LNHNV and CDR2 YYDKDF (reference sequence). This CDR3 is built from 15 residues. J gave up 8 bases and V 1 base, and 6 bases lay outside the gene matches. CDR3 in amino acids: CATSRVAGGPHEQFF. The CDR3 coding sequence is TGTGCCACCAGCAGAGTTGCGGGGGGGCCCCATGAGCAGTTCTTC.

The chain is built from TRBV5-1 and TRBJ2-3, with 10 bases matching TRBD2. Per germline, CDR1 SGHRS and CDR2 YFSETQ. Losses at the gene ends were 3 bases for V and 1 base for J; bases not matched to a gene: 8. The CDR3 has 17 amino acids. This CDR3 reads CASSYLPGTSGTDTQYF. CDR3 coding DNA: TGCGCCAGCAGCTATCTGCCTGGGACTAGCGGCACAGATACGCAGTATTTT.

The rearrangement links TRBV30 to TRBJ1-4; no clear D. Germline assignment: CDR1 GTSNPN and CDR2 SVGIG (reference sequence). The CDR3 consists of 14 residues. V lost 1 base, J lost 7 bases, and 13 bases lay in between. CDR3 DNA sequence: TGTGCCTGGAGTGATAATCGGGTCCCTGAAAAACTGTTTTTT. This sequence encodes CAWSDNRVPEKLFF.

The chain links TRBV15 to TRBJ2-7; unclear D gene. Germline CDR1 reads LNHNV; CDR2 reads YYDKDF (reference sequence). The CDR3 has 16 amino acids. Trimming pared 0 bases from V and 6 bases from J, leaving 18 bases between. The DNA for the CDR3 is TGTGCCACCAGCAGAGATAGCCTGTTTGTTGGTGGCGAGCAGTACTTC. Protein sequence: CATSRDSLFVGGEQYF.